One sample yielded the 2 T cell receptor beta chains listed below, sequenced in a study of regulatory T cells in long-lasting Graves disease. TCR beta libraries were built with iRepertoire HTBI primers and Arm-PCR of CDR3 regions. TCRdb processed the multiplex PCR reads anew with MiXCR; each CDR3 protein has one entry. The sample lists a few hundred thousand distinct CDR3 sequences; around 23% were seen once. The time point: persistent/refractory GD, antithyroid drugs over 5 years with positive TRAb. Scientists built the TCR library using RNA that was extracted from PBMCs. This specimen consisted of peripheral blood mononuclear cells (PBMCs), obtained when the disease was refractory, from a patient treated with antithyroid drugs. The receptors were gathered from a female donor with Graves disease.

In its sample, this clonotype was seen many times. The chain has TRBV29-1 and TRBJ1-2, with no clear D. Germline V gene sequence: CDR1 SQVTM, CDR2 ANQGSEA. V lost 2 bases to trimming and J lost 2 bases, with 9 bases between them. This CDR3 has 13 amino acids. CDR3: CSVEPQTNYGYTF. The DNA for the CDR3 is TGCAGCGTTGAACCCCAGACAAACTATGGCTACACCTTC. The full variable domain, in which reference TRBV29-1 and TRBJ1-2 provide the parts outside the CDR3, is SAVISQKPSRDICQRGTSLTIQCQVDSQVTMMFWYRQQPGQSLTLIATANQGSEATYESGFVIDKFPISRPNLTFSTLTVSNMSPEDSSIYLCSVEPQTNYGYTFGSGTRLTVV.

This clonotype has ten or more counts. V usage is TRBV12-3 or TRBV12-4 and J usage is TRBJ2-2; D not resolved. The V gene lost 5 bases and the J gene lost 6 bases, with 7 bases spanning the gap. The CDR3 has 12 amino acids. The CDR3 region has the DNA TGTGCCAGCAGTCTAAATCCCGGGGAGCTGTTTTTT. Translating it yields CASSLNPGELFF.